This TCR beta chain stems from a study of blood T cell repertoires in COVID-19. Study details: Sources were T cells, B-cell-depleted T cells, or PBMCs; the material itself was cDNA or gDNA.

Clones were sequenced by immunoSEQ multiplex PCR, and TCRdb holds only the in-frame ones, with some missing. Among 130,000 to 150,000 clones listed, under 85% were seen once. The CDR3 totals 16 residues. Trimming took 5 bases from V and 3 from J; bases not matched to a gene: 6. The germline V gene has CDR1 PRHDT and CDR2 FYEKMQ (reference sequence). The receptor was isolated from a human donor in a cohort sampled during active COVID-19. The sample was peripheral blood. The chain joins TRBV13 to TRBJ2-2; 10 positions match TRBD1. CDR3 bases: TGTGCCAGCAGCCACGGGACAGGGGCGGACACCGGGGAGCTGTTTTTT. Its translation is CASSHGTGADTGELFF.